These 10 T cell receptor beta chains originate from one sample sequenced in a study of OX40 agonist ivuxolimab in advanced cancers. Profiling relied on immunoSEQ multiplex PCR, and the TCRdb table lists in-frame clones only, not all of them. The table shows 45,000 to 55,000 clones, with about 88% occurring only once. The starting material was CD4+ or CD8+ T cells sorted from blood, obtained in a trial of the OX40 agonist ivuxolimab. The receptors were sampled from an adult with an advanced solid tumor such as melanoma, head and neck, liver or kidney cancer.

About this clone: The junction differs from germline at one of its ends, possibly a read error. J is TRBJ1-5 and V is TRBV5-4, with D perhaps TRBD1 (6 bases). CDR3 length equals 12 residues. The germline gives CDR1 SGHNT, CDR2 YYREEE (reference sequence). CDR3: CASRQRRQVDFF. The CDR3 region has the DNA TGTGCCAGCAGACAGCGGCGACAGGTTGATTTTTTT.

V and J are TRBV12-5 and TRBJ2-3, with D perhaps TRBD2 (6 bases). Deletions cut 6 bases from V and 3 bases from J, with 10 bases between. Germline V lookup: CDR1 LGHNT, CDR2 FRNRAP. The CDR3 is 13 residues long. DNA for the CDR3: TGTGCTAGTGGAATCGGGAGTACAGATACGCAGTATTTT. Translation gives CASGIGSTDTQYF.

This clone was seen a handful of times. The rearrangement links TRBV14 to TRBJ2-2; D might be TRBD2 (6 bases). The CDR3 covers 17 residues. The V and J ends lost 4 bases and 9 bases respectively, with 24 bases between them. From germline, CDR1 is SGHDN and CDR2 FVKESK. The CDR3 protein is CASSLWGNSGISRELFF. The CDR3 region has the DNA TGTGCCAGCAGCCTTTGGGGCAATAGCGGCATTTCACGGGAGCTGTTTTTT.

A single count supports this clone. The J gene is TRBJ2-1, the V gene TRBV6-1; D is perhaps TRBD2 (6 bases). This CDR3 comprises 14 residues. The V gene's germline CDR1 is MNHNS and CDR2 SASEGT. The ends were cut back, 1 base at V and 6 bases at J, with 10 bases in the middle. The CDR3 DNA reads as TGTGCCAGCAGTGAAGTTCGGAGGGCCAATGAGCAGTTCTTC. It translates to CASSEVRRANEQFF.

The chain employs TRBV4-3 and TRBJ2-1, with D perhaps matching TRBD2 (6 bases). Trimming stripped 0 bases from V and 1 base from J, with 10 bases between. Per germline, CDR1 LGHNA and CDR2 YSLEER. This CDR3 spans 16 amino acids. Here the CDR3 DNA reads TGCGCCAGCAGCCAAGATGTGCGGGATTCCTACAATGAGCAGTTCTTC. Amino acid sequence: CASSQDVRDSYNEQFF.

This rearrangement joins TRBV4-3 to TRBJ2-3, with D uncertain. CDR3 size: 14 residues. CDR1 is LGHNA and CDR2 is YSLEER in the germline V gene. V was pared by 0 bases and J by 1 base, with 5 bases between. CDR3 nucleotides: TGCGCCAGCAGCCAAGAGGCGGGCACAGATACGCAGTATTTT. Its protein is CASSQEAGTDTQYF.

V and J are TRBV7-3 and TRBJ2-1; 10 bases fit TRBD1. The V and J ends lost 5 bases and 2 bases, in that order; junction bases with no gene match: 3. Germline V CDR1 and CDR2: SGHTA, FQGTGA. This CDR3 region has 15 residues. CDR3 bases: TGTGCCAGCAGCCAGACAGGGGGCGCCTACAATGAGCAGTTCTTC. This gives the protein CASSQTGGAYNEQFF.

The V call is TRBV28, the J call TRBJ2-1, with D uncertain. CDR1 MDHEN and CDR2 SYDVKM come from the germline V gene. The CDR3 loop spans 16 amino acids. The germline V and J ends were trimmed by 6 bases and 4 bases, with 19 bases remaining between them. DNA of the CDR3: TGTGCCAGCAGGGGCCCTACCCCTCGAACTTACAATGAGCAGTTCTTC. This translates into CASRGPTPRTYNEQFF.

This clone was detected only a few times. The CDR3 DNA reads TGTGCCAGCAGCGTAGCGAGGGGGGACACTGAAGCTTTCTTT. Residues: CASSVARGDTEAFF. The rearrangement links TRBV9 to TRBJ1-1, with TRBD1 as a possible D gene (6 bases). Germline CDR1 and CDR2: SGDLS and YYNGEE. Deletions cut 0 bases from V and 3 bases from J, with 9 bases between. The CDR3 sequence is 14 residues long. The full variable domain, with the rest looked up from reference TRBV9 and TRBJ1-1, is DSGVTQTPKHLITATGQRVTLRCSPRSGDLSVYWYQQSLDQGLQFLIQYYNGEERAKGNILERFSAQQFPDLHSELNLSSLELGDSALYFCASSVARGDTEAFFGQGTRLTVV.

The chain links TRBV7-9 to TRBJ1-2, with D possibly being TRBD1 (6 bases). V was pared by 4 bases and J by 8 bases, with 11 bases between. Per germline, CDR1 SEHNR and CDR2 FQNEAQ (reference sequence). CDR3 size: 12 residues. The CDR3 region is CASSSGQIGYTF. The CDR3 bases are TGTGCCAGCAGCTCCGGACAGATCGGCTACACCTTC.